The next 10 T cell receptor beta chains were all read from a single sample in a study of cytomegalovirus exposure and HLA in healthy donors. Sequencing was performed with immunoSEQ multiplex PCR; in TCRdb, only in-frame clones are kept and a portion is missing. The sample has about 260,000 clones; 90% are singletons. The sequencing sample was made of PBMCs. The receptors were gathered from a woman in her 30s in good health and CMV-seronegative.

V and J are TRBV28 and TRBJ1-1, with 11 bases that match TRBD1. The CDR3 is made up of 14 amino acids. The germline CDR1 and CDR2 sequences are MDHEN and SYDVKM. J was trimmed by 4 bases and V by 6 bases; bases with no gene match: 4. The CDR3 DNA follows: TGTGCCAGCAGCCGGGGACAGGGGGTCACTGAAGCTTTCTTT. Residues: CASSRGQGVTEAFF.

The chain employs TRBV27 and TRBJ2-3; 8 bases map to TRBD2. The CDR3 has 15 residues. The germline gives CDR1 MNHEY, CDR2 SMNVEV (reference sequence). Losses at the gene ends were 3 bases for V and 4 bases for J; bases not matched to a gene: 6. This chain's CDR3 is CASSFAPGGADTQYF. CDR3 in DNA: TGTGCCAGCAGTTTTGCCCCCGGGGGGGCAGATACGCAGTATTTT.

The rearrangement joins TRBV7-9 to TRBJ2-7; perhaps TRBD1 as D (7 bases). The CDR3 runs 16 residues. V lost 4 bases to trimming and J lost 2 bases, with 18 bases between them. Germline CDR1 reads SEHNR; CDR2 reads FQNEAQ (reference sequence). CDR3 in amino acids: CASSSSGGQSPYEQYF. The CDR3 bases are TGTGCCAGCAGCTCATCAGGGGGGCAAAGCCCCTACGAGCAGTACTTC.

This chain links TRBV5-1 with TRBJ2-3; D ambiguous. Germline CDR1 reads SGHRS; CDR2 reads YFSETQ. V lost 0 bases to trimming and J lost 1 base, with 6 bases between them. The CDR3 runs to 14 residues. The CDR3 DNA reads as TGCGCCAGCAGCTTGGGTTACGGCACAGATACGCAGTATTTT. Translated, it gives CASSLGYGTDTQYF.

The chain joins TRBV28 to TRBJ2-2, with 12 bases identical to TRBD2. Germline V gene lookup returns CDR1 MDHEN and CDR2 SYDVKM. V shed 4 bases and J 6 bases; nucleotides not matched to a gene: 18. This CDR3 spans 20 amino acids. The CDR3 spells CASSWKNPGGLAGGPGELFF. CDR3 coding DNA: TGTGCCAGCAGTTGGAAAAATCCCGGAGGGCTAGCGGGAGGGCCCGGGGAGCTGTTTTTT. Full variable domain (missing parts from reference TRBV28 and TRBJ2-2): DVKVTQSSRYLVKRTGEKVFLECVQDMDHENMFWYRQDPGLGLRLIYFSYDVKMKEKGDIPEGYSVSREKKERFSLILESASTNQTSMYLCASSWKNPGGLAGGPGELFFGEGSRLTVL.

The gene calls are TRBV27 and TRBJ1-4, with TRBD1 matching over 10 bases. Germline CDR1 and CDR2: MNHEY and SMNVEV (reference sequence). This CDR3 comprises 14 residues. V lost 10 bases, J lost 7 bases, and 9 bases stayed unmatched. The CDR3 is CAIDKRDRGEKLFF. CDR3 nucleotide sequence: TGTGCCATCGACAAACGGGACAGGGGTGAAAAACTGTTTTTT. Full variable domain (outside the CDR3, taken from reference TRBV27 and TRBJ1-4): EAQVTQNPRYLITVTGKKLTVTCSQNMNHEYMSWYRQDPGLGLRQIYYSMNVEVTDKGDVPEGYKVSRKEKRNFPLILESPSPNQTSLYFCAIDKRDRGEKLFFGSGTQLSVL.

The chain links TRBV7-2 to TRBJ2-7; 9 bases agree with TRBD2. The V gene end was trimmed by 4 bases and the J gene end by 4 bases; junction bases not matched to a gene: 11. This CDR3 region has 16 residues. Germline loops: CDR1 SGHTA, CDR2 FQGNSA. For the CDR3, the DNA is TGTGCCAGCAGCTGGGTGACTAGCGGACTGAGATACGAGCAGTACTTC. Translated, it gives CASSWVTSGLRYEQYF.

V gene TRBV10-1 combines with J gene TRBJ2-7, with 13 bases lining up with TRBD2. CDR3 length: 20 amino acids. Trimming at V came to 2 bases and at J to 0 bases, leaving 13 bases not matched to a gene. Per the germline V gene, CDR1 is WNHNN and CDR2 is SYGVQD (reference sequence). CDR3 residues: CASSEPQAGTSGVSSYEQYF. CDR3 DNA sequence: TGCGCCAGCAGTGAGCCACAAGCCGGGACTAGCGGGGTAAGCTCCTACGAGCAGTACTTC.

The chain joins TRBV6-1 to TRBJ2-1, with 7 bases lining up with TRBD2. Per the germline V gene, CDR1 is MNHNS and CDR2 is SASEGT. This CDR3 comprises 14 residues. Losses at the gene ends were 2 bases for V and 5 bases for J; bases not matched to a gene: 3. CDR3: CASSELAVHNEQFF. The DNA for the CDR3 is TGTGCCAGCAGTGAACTAGCGGTCCACAATGAGCAGTTCTTC.

This clone was counted between two and nine times. The V gene is TRBV25-1, the J gene TRBJ1-2, with TRBD1 identical over 7 bases. J was trimmed by 4 bases and V by 7 bases; bases with no gene match: 6. The CDR3 covers 13 residues. Germline V lookup: CDR1 MGHDK, CDR2 SYGVNS. CDR3 coding DNA: TGTGCCAGCACCAGACAGGGAACCTATGGCTACACCTTC. This codes for CASTRQGTYGYTF.